The 6 T cell receptor beta chains listed next were all sequenced from one sample in a study of blood T cell repertoires in COVID-19. Assay: immunoSEQ multiplex PCR; the TCRdb copy retains only in-frame clones and omits some. The data hold around 170,000 clones, with roughly 81% observed a single time. Sequencing input: peripheral blood. These receptors were taken from a woman aged 80 or over with COVID-19, enrolled during active disease.

The rearrangement joins TRBV2 to TRBJ2-1; possible D gene TRBD2, 5 bases. Trimming cost V 4 bases and J 9 bases, with 19 bases left between them. This CDR3 region has 15 residues. From germline, CDR1 is SNHLY and CDR2 FYNNEI. The CDR3 sequence: CASSGELSMAGEQFF. The CDR3 DNA sequence: TGTGCCAGCAGTGGCGAACTTTCTATGGCGGGTGAGCAGTTCTTC.

The V call is TRBV6-4, the J call TRBJ2-1; 8 bases map to TRBD2. From germline, CDR1 is MRHNA and CDR2 SNTAGT. J lost 9 bases, V lost 6 bases, and 4 bases had no gene match. This CDR3 contains 12 residues. Written as DNA, the CDR3 is TGTGCCAGCAGAAGGAGCGGGGGTGAGCAGTTCTTC. This sequence encodes CASRRSGGEQFF.

The chain recombines TRBV24-1 with TRBJ2-3, with TRBD1 identical over 8 bases. Germline CDR1 is KGHDR and CDR2 is SFDVKD. With V trimmed by 4 bases and J by 0 bases, 2 bases remained unmatched. The CDR3 contains 15 residues. CDR3 residues: CATSEGTGSTDTQYF. The CDR3 coding sequence is TGTGCCACCAGTGAAGGGACAGGTAGCACAGATACGCAGTATTTT.

The chain recombines TRBV4-2 with TRBJ2-2; maybe TRBD2 (5 bases). This CDR3 region has 15 residues. CDR1 is LGHNA and CDR2 is YNFKEQ in the germline V gene. V was clipped by 3 bases and J by 6 bases, with 14 bases between them. The CDR3 sequence is CASSQVLTRPGELFF. CDR3 DNA: TGTGCCAGCAGCCAGGTATTAACTAGGCCCGGGGAGCTGTTTTTT.

The genes are TRBV4-1 and TRBJ1-2; the D is unclear. Trimming removed 0 bases from V and 7 bases from J, with 15 bases in between. The CDR3 length is 15 residues. Per the germline V gene, CDR1 is MGHRA and CDR2 is YSYEKL. CDR3 nucleotide sequence: TGCGCCAGCAGCCAAGAGGCGACTCGGGTTCGTGGCTACACCTTC. It translates to CASSQEATRVRGYTF.

This clone came up once. The J gene is TRBJ1-1, the V gene TRBV4-3, with TRBD1 identical over 9 bases. Trimming removed 1 base from V and 5 bases from J; junction bases left unmatched: 5. Looked up from germline, CDR1 is LGHNA and CDR2 is YSLEER. This CDR3 contains 15 residues. The chain's CDR3 is CASSQGDRARTEAFF. The CDR3 nucleotides read TGCGCCAGCAGCCAAGGGGACAGGGCTCGGACTGAAGCTTTCTTT.